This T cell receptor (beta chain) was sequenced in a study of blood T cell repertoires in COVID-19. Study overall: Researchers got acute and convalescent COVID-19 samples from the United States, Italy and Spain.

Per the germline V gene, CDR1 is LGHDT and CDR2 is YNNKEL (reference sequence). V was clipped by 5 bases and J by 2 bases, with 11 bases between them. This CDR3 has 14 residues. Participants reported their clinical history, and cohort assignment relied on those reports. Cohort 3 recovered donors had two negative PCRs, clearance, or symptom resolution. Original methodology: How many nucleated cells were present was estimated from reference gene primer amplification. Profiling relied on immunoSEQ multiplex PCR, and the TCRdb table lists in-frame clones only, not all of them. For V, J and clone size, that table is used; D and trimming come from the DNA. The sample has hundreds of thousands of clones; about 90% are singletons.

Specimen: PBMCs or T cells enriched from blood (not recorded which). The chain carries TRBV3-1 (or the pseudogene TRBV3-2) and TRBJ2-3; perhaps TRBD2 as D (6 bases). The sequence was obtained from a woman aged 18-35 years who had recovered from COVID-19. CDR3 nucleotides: TGTGCCAGCAGCGGCGGGACCGTCACAGATACGCAGTATTTT. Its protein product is CASSGGTVTDTQYF.